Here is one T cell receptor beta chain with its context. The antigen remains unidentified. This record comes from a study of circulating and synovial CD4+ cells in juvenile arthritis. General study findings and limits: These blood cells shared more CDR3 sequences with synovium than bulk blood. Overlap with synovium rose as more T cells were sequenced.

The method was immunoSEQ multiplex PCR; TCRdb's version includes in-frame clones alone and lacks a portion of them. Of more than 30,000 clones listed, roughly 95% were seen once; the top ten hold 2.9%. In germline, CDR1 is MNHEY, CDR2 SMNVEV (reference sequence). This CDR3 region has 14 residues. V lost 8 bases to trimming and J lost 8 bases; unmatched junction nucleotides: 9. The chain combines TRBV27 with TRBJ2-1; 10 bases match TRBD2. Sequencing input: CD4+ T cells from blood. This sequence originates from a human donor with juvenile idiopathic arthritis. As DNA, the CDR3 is TGTGCCAGCTGCCCTAGCGGGAGTATTGATGAGCAGTTCTTC. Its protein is CASCPSGSIDEQFF.